This T cell receptor beta chain was identified during a study of graft-versus-host responses after intestinal transplantation. Here immunoSEQ multiplex PCR was the method, and the copy in TCRdb shows in-frame clones only, minus some. Of about 22,000 clones listed, roughly 72% are singletons. Lamina propria and intraepithelial lymphocytes were released by processing graft tissue. The germline V and J ends were trimmed by 8 bases and 1 base, with 9 bases remaining between them. Germline CDR1 SNHLY, CDR2 FYNNEI. CDR3 length: 12 residues. The clonotype originates from a human patient who received an intestinal transplant, so some T cells may come from the graft donor. V and J are TRBV2 and TRBJ2-7; TRBD2 is a possible D gene (5 bases). Source: ileum tissue, taken 12 days after intestinal transplant. The CDR3 is CASEGRSYEQYF. In DNA, the CDR3 is TGTGCCAGCGAGGGCCGGTCCTACGAGCAGTACTTC.